A single sample is the source of the 17 T cell receptor beta chains below, sequenced in a study of OX40 agonist ivuxolimab in advanced cancers. The method was immunoSEQ multiplex PCR; TCRdb's version includes in-frame clones alone and lacks a portion of them. The repertoire includes approximately 99,000 clones, 80% to 90% of them detected once, and around 5.9% sits in the top ten. The sequencing here drew on CD4+ or CD8+ T cells sorted from blood, taken in a trial of the OX40 agonist ivuxolimab. The origin of the receptors is an adult with an advanced solid tumor such as melanoma, head and neck, liver or kidney cancer.

There are a few counts of this clone. The rearrangement links TRBV5-1 to TRBJ2-6; D gene uncertain. V was shortened by 7 bases and J by 2 bases, with 7 bases between the two germline ends. The CDR3 has 13 residues. Germline V gene data show CDR1 as SGHRS and CDR2 as YFSETQ. The CDR3 sequence: CASSDPGANVLTF. CDR3 DNA sequence: TGCGCCAGCTCCGACCCTGGGGCCAACGTCCTGACTTTC.

This sequence joins TRBV30 and TRBJ2-3, with TRBD2 as a possible D gene (6 bases). This CDR3 has 14 amino acids. V lost 6 bases and J 1 base, leaving 14 bases between the germline ends. Germline-derived CDR1 and CDR2 are GTSNPN and SVGIG (reference sequence). CDR3 in amino acids: CACRLVQGTDTQYF. Written as DNA, the CDR3 is TGTGCCTGCCGACTAGTACAGGGCACAGATACGCAGTATTTT.

The genes are TRBV27 and TRBJ1-1; unclear D gene. CDR3 size: 14 residues. Deletions cut 1 base from V and 5 bases from J, with 11 bases between. Germline assignment: CDR1 MNHEY and CDR2 SMNVEV (reference sequence). CDR3 protein: CASSLWVSGTEAFF. CDR3 DNA: TGTGCCAGCAGTTTATGGGTGTCAGGAACTGAAGCTTTCTTT.

The chain uses TRBV10-2 and TRBJ1-2; D remains ambiguous. V lost 0 bases to trimming and J lost 4 bases, with 12 bases between them. The CDR3 covers 15 residues. Germline V CDR1 and CDR2: WSHSY, SAAADI. The DNA of the CDR3 is TGCGCCAGCAGTGAGTCGGCCGCCACCTTCTATGGCTACACCTTC. As protein: CASSESAATFYGYTF.

The rearrangement uses TRBV27 and TRBJ2-3; no definite D call. This CDR3 spans 14 amino acids. Trimming stripped 5 bases from V and 2 bases from J, with 11 bases between. CDR1 MNHEY and CDR2 SMNVEV come from the germline V gene (reference sequence). The CDR3 DNA sequence: TGTGCCAGCAGTCTGGCGAGGCCCACAGATACGCAGTATTTT. Protein sequence: CASSLARPTDTQYF.

A few counts support this clone. V is TRBV4-3 and J is TRBJ2-2; possibly TRBD1 for D (7 bases). The CDR3 contains 19 residues. V dropped 2 bases and J dropped 0 bases, with 19 bases sitting between them. Germline V lookup: CDR1 LGHNA, CDR2 YSLEER. The CDR3: CASSQHTSAGQTNTGELFF. Here the CDR3 DNA reads TGCGCCAGCAGCCAACACACTTCCGCGGGACAGACGAACACCGGGGAGCTGTTTTTT.

The V call is TRBV5-1, the J call TRBJ2-2, with 7 bases that match TRBD1. The CDR3 is 14 amino acids. Per germline, CDR1 SGHRS and CDR2 YFSETQ. V lost 7 bases to trimming and J lost 2 bases; unmatched junction nucleotides: 5. The CDR3 DNA reads as TGCGCCAGCTTCCGGGACAGTAACACCGGGGAGCTGTTTTTT. Translation gives CASFRDSNTGELFF.

The chain employs TRBV7-2 and TRBJ1-1; D gene unclear. The CDR3 sequence is 16 residues long. The germline gives CDR1 SGHTA, CDR2 FQGNSA. V gave up 5 bases and J gave up 1 base, with 17 bases separating them. DNA for the CDR3: TGTGCCAGCAGCAATTCCGGTTCTCGGGGGAACACTGAAGCTTTCTTT. Translating it yields CASSNSGSRGNTEAFF.

The genes are TRBV19 and TRBJ1-3; no firm D call. The CDR3 extends over 17 amino acids. CDR1 is LNHDA, CDR2 SQIVND, per germline (reference sequence). Trimming cost V 1 base and J 3 bases, with 16 bases left between them. Here the CDR3 reads CASSIGGSPLGGNTIYF. DNA for the CDR3: TGTGCCAGTAGTATAGGCGGCAGCCCCTTGGGTGGAAACACCATATATTTT.

The gene calls are TRBV9 and TRBJ1-2, with TRBD1 as a possible D gene (5 bases). The V gene's germline CDR1 is SGDLS and CDR2 YYNGEE. CDR3 length: 13 amino acids. Trimming shortened V by 4 bases and J by 1 base, and 8 bases separated the two germline ends. Written as DNA, the CDR3 is TGTGCCAGCAGCCAGGGACTTAACTATGGCTACACCTTC. This codes for CASSQGLNYGYTF.

This clone was seen more than once but under ten times. The chain links TRBV21-1 to TRBJ1-2; TRBD1 was called by the table and not checked on the DNA. TRBV21-1 is a known pseudogene. CDR3 length equals 13 residues. The CDR3, as DNA: TGTGCCAGCAGAGGCGGACAGGGATATGGCTACACCTTC. Encoded protein: CASRGGQGYGYTF.

The chain employs TRBV5-4 and TRBJ1-2, with no clear D. CDR3 length: 13 amino acids. The V end was cut by 0 bases, the J end by 6 bases, with 9 bases between. Germline V gene sequence: CDR1 SGHNT, CDR2 YYREEE (reference sequence). For the CDR3, the DNA is TGTGCCAGCAGCTTGGTCTCTGGGAATGGCTACACCTTC. It translates to CASSLVSGNGYTF.

The gene calls are TRBV12-5 and TRBJ1-2, with 8 nucleotides matching TRBD1. The V gene end was trimmed by 1 base and the J gene end by 8 bases; junction bases not matched to a gene: 12. The germline V gene encodes CDR1 LGHNT and CDR2 FRNRAP. This CDR3 region has 16 residues. CDR3 residues: CASGLDYRTGPRGYTF. The CDR3 DNA sequence: TGTGCTAGTGGTTTGGATTATCGGACAGGGCCCCGCGGCTACACCTTC.

This chain links TRBV6-4 with TRBJ1-1; 7 nucleotides match TRBD1. The CDR3 spans 14 residues. Germline loops: CDR1 MRHNA, CDR2 SNTAGT. Unmatched junction bases numbered 4, after V lost 5 bases and J lost 1 base. The CDR3 is CASSLTGSNTEAFF. DNA of the CDR3: TGTGCCAGCAGTCTGACAGGGTCGAACACTGAAGCTTTCTTT.

Regarding this clone: A junction boundary mismatches the germline segment, possibly from a read error. The chain combines TRBV7-8 with TRBJ1-2; D gene uncertain. The germline V gene encodes CDR1 SGHVS and CDR2 FQNEAQ. CDR3 length: 13 residues. Here the CDR3 reads CASSPAETYGHTF. The DNA of the CDR3 is TGTGCCAGCAGCCCAGCAGAGACCTATGGCCACACCTTC.

This rearrangement joins TRBV7-2 to TRBJ1-2; tentatively, D is TRBD1 (5 bases). The germline V gene has CDR1 SGHTA and CDR2 FQGNSA. This CDR3 has 15 amino acids. Trimming took off 6 bases at V and 6 bases at J, with 20 bases between the two ends. The CDR3 loop is CASSHSSGTLNGYTF. The CDR3 DNA reads as TGTGCCAGCAGTCATAGTTCCGGGACGCTAAATGGCTACACCTTC.

J is TRBJ1-2 and V is TRBV7-9, with a tentative D call TRBD1 (5 bases). The CDR3 extends over 14 amino acids. Between the trimmed V and J ends, which lost 2 bases and 0 bases, there was a span of 7 bases. Per the germline V gene, CDR1 is SEHNR and CDR2 is FQNEAQ (reference sequence). CDR3 region: CASSLQGPNYGYTF. The CDR3 DNA follows: TGTGCCAGCAGCTTACAGGGACCTAACTATGGCTACACCTTC.